This T cell receptor beta chain was documented in a study of T cell repertoires in cytomegalovirus infection. Study outcomes and limitations: The ex vivo response was dominated by HLA-C-restricted CMV-specific TCR beta clonotypes.

CDR3 length: 15 residues. Germline V gene lookup returns CDR1 SNHLY and CDR2 FYNNEI. J lost 2 bases, V lost 5 bases, and 6 bases had no gene match. TCRdb independently ran MiXCR on the reads; one entry per CDR3 protein. The sample includes approximately 700,000 distinct CDR3 sequences, 35% to 45% of them seen just once. This clonotype came up many times. What it binds is not known. The rearrangement joins TRBV2 to TRBJ2-7; 10 nucleotides match TRBD2. The TCR sequence derives from a human donor in good health (CMV status not recorded). Some clones in this sample may be carry-over from other donors' samples. Sequencing input: PBMCs. CDR3 nucleotide sequence: TGTGCCAGCAGTCATAGCGGGGGGACTACCTACGAGCAGTACTTC. The encoded protein is CASSHSGGTTYEQYF.